The rows below give T cell receptor beta chains drawn from one sample of a study of technical replicates of blood from several donors. Profiled with immunoSEQ multiplex PCR; TCRdb holds only in-frame clones, not every one. Of about 59,000 clones detected, 80% to 95% appear once; the ten largest clones hold approximately 4.2%. Sequencing was done on a sample of PBMCs. The receptors come from a human donor in good health. Some clones in this sample may be carry-over from other donors' samples. The CDR3 runs from the conserved cysteine through the conserved F or W. The order of the fields is J gene, D gene, clone size, V gene, CDR3 protein, CDR3 DNA. A D gene is named only where the DNA matches it firmly. Size tells how often a clone was seen (once, few, many) or the class of an expanded clone, and some rows leave it out.

j_call: TRBJ2-3
d_call: -
clone_size: -
v_call: TRBV7-9
cdr3_aa: CASSLGVAADTQYF
cdr3_nt: TGTGCCAGCAGCCTCGGTGTAGCGGCAGATACGCAGTATTTT

j_call: TRBJ2-1
d_call: TRBD2
clone_size: -
v_call: TRBV7-8
cdr3_aa: CASSKRREAKEDEQFF
cdr3_nt: TGTGCCAGCAGCAAGCGACGGGAGGCCAAAGAGGATGAGCAGTTCTTC

j_call: TRBJ1-1
d_call: -
clone_size: -
v_call: TRBV10-3
cdr3_aa: CAISEFSLVNTEAFF
cdr3_nt: TGTGCCATCAGTGAGTTCAGTCTGGTAAACACTGAAGCTTTCTTT

j_call: TRBJ2-7
d_call: TRBD1
clone_size: once
v_call: TRBV4-3
cdr3_aa: CASSPIVRTGGYNEQYF
cdr3_nt: TGCGCCAGCAGCCCAATTGTCCGGACAGGGGGCTACAACGAGCAGTACTTC

j_call: TRBJ2-7
d_call: TRBD2
clone_size: -
v_call: TRBV5-1
cdr3_aa: CASSLALAGPSSYEQYF
cdr3_nt: TGCGCCAGCAGCTTGGCGTTAGCGGGGCCGAGCTCCTACGAGCAGTACTTC

j_call: TRBJ1-6
d_call: -
clone_size: -
v_call: TRBV4-1
cdr3_aa: CASSTSAARNSPLHF
cdr3_nt: TGCGCCAGCAGTACCTCGGCAGCGAGAAATTCACCCCTCCACTTT

j_call: TRBJ2-5
d_call: TRBD2
clone_size: -
v_call: TRBV10-3
cdr3_aa: CAISETSGRQAQYF
cdr3_nt: TGTGCCATCAGCGAGACTAGCGGGAGGCAGGCCCAGTACTTC

j_call: TRBJ1-2
d_call: TRBD1
clone_size: -
v_call: TRBV6-5
cdr3_aa: CASAPFGGQGHGYTF
cdr3_nt: TGTGCCAGCGCACCGTTCGGAGGACAGGGACATGGCTACACCTTC

j_call: TRBJ1-2
d_call: TRBD1
clone_size: -
v_call: TRBV2
cdr3_aa: CASSEGTAMRYTF
cdr3_nt: TGTGCCAGCAGCGAAGGGACAGCTATGCGCTACACCTTC

j_call: TRBJ2-2
d_call: TRBD2
clone_size: once
v_call: TRBV5-1
cdr3_aa: CASSWVGGRGTGELFF
cdr3_nt: TGCGCCAGCAGCTGGGTCGGCGGGAGGGGAACCGGGGAGCTGTTTTTT

j_call: TRBJ2-7
d_call: TRBD1
clone_size: -
v_call: TRBV19
cdr3_aa: CASRDRGTYEQYF
cdr3_nt: TGTGCCAGCCGGGACAGGGGGACTTACGAGCAGTACTTC

j_call: TRBJ1-6
d_call: -
clone_size: -
v_call: TRBV5-1
cdr3_aa: CASSFKTDSPLHF
cdr3_nt: TGCGCCAGCAGCTTTAAGACAGATTCACCCCTCCACTTT

j_call: TRBJ2-1
d_call: -
clone_size: -
v_call: TRBV7-2
cdr3_aa: CASSLVDEQFF
cdr3_nt: TGTGCCAGCAGCTTAGTAGATGAGCAGTTCTTC

j_call: TRBJ1-5
d_call: -
clone_size: -
v_call: TRBV19
cdr3_aa: CASRIGQGGNQPQHF
cdr3_nt: TGTGCCAGTAGAATAGGACAAGGGGGCAATCAGCCCCAGCATTTT

j_call: TRBJ1-1
d_call: TRBD1
clone_size: -
v_call: TRBV15
cdr3_aa: CATSILGQGAPEAFF
cdr3_nt: TGTGCCACCAGCATCCTAGGACAGGGGGCTCCTGAAGCTTTCTTT

j_call: TRBJ2-3
d_call: TRBD2
clone_size: -
v_call: TRBV11-3
cdr3_aa: CASSWSTGTSGTDTQYF
cdr3_nt: TGTGCCAGCAGCTGGTCCACCGGGACTAGCGGCACAGATACGCAGTATTTT

j_call: TRBJ2-5
d_call: -
clone_size: -
v_call: TRBV29-1
cdr3_aa: CSAGHTLQETQYF
cdr3_nt: TGCAGCGCTGGACACACTCTCCAAGAGACCCAGTACTTC

j_call: TRBJ2-1
d_call: TRBD2
clone_size: -
v_call: TRBV4-2
cdr3_aa: CASSQEPGLAGVYNEQFF
cdr3_nt: TGTGCCAGCAGCCAAGAACCGGGACTAGCGGGGGTGTACAATGAGCAGTTCTTC

j_call: TRBJ2-3
d_call: TRBD2
clone_size: once
v_call: TRBV9
cdr3_aa: CASSVAGTSADTQYF
cdr3_nt: TGTGCCAGCAGCGTAGCTGGGACTAGCGCAGATACGCAGTATTTT

j_call: TRBJ2-7
d_call: TRBD1
clone_size: -
v_call: TRBV29-1
cdr3_aa: CSVEDRDRGREQYF
cdr3_nt: TGCAGCGTTGAAGATAGAGACAGGGGAAGAGAGCAGTACTTC

j_call: TRBJ2-1
d_call: TRBD2
clone_size: -
v_call: TRBV5-8
cdr3_aa: CASSSGLADNEQFF
cdr3_nt: TGTGCCAGCAGCTCGGGACTAGCGGACAATGAGCAGTTCTTC

j_call: TRBJ1-2
d_call: -
clone_size: -
v_call: TRBV20-1
cdr3_aa: CSATPGYGYTF
cdr3_nt: TGCAGTGCTACCCCAGGGTATGGCTACACCTTC

j_call: TRBJ1-1
d_call: -
clone_size: few
v_call: TRBV4-1
cdr3_aa: CASSQSGLITEAFF
cdr3_nt: TGCGCCAGCAGCCAATCGGGACTGATCACTGAAGCTTTCTTT

j_call: TRBJ1-2
d_call: -
clone_size: -
v_call: TRBV6-5
cdr3_aa: CASSLSGEGHYGYTF
cdr3_nt: TGTGCCAGCAGTCTATCAGGGGAGGGCCACTATGGCTACACCTTC

j_call: TRBJ1-5
d_call: TRBD1
clone_size: -
v_call: TRBV30
cdr3_aa: CAWSVVQGALPQHF
cdr3_nt: TGTGCCTGGAGTGTAGTACAGGGGGCTTTGCCCCAGCATTTT

j_call: TRBJ2-1
d_call: TRBD1
clone_size: -
v_call: TRBV2
cdr3_aa: CASSGRGTGSLNEQFF
cdr3_nt: TGTGCCAGCTCTGGCCGAGGGACAGGGAGCCTCAATGAGCAGTTCTTC

j_call: TRBJ2-7
d_call: TRBD1
clone_size: -
v_call: TRBV29-1
cdr3_aa: CSARGQGNSEQYF
cdr3_nt: TGCAGCGCCCGGGGACAGGGGAACAGCGAGCAGTACTTC

j_call: TRBJ1-5
d_call: TRBD1
clone_size: -
v_call: TRBV4-2
cdr3_aa: CASSPGPRQGDQPQHF
cdr3_nt: TGTGCCAGCAGCCCAGGTCCCCGACAGGGGGATCAGCCCCAGCATTTT

j_call: TRBJ1-1
d_call: -
clone_size: -
v_call: TRBV9
cdr3_aa: CASSVVTAEAFF
cdr3_nt: TGTGCCAGCAGCGTGGTGACAGCCGAAGCTTTCTTT

j_call: TRBJ1-2
d_call: TRBD1
clone_size: -
v_call: TRBV4-2
cdr3_aa: CASSQGDRGYGYTF
cdr3_nt: TGTGCCAGCAGCCAAGGGGACAGGGGCTATGGCTACACCTTC

j_call: TRBJ2-7
d_call: TRBD2
clone_size: few
v_call: TRBV11-2
cdr3_aa: CASSLVAGGPGEQYF
cdr3_nt: TGTGCCAGCAGCTTGGTAGCGGGAGGGCCTGGCGAGCAGTACTTC

j_call: TRBJ2-3
d_call: TRBD1
clone_size: -
v_call: TRBV7-8
cdr3_aa: CASSLYRGTGQYF
cdr3_nt: TGTGCCAGCAGCTTATACAGGGGGACGGGGCAGTATTTT

j_call: TRBJ2-2
d_call: -
clone_size: -
v_call: TRBV7-9
cdr3_aa: CASSMAGRGELFF
cdr3_nt: TGTGCCAGCAGCATGGCTGGGCGCGGGGAGCTGTTTTTT

j_call: TRBJ2-2
d_call: -
clone_size: -
v_call: TRBV11-2
cdr3_aa: CASSLPGAGELFF
cdr3_nt: TGTGCCAGCAGCTTACCCGGGGCCGGGGAGCTGTTTTTT

j_call: TRBJ1-6
d_call: -
clone_size: -
v_call: TRBV27
cdr3_aa: CASTLKAESYNSPLHF
cdr3_nt: TGTGCCAGCACTCTTAAGGCGGAATCCTATAATTCACCCCTCCACTTT

j_call: TRBJ1-1
d_call: -
clone_size: -
v_call: TRBV7-3
cdr3_aa: CASSVQGNTEAFF
cdr3_nt: TGTGCCAGCAGTGTACAGGGGAACACTGAAGCTTTCTTT

j_call: TRBJ2-5
d_call: TRBD2
clone_size: once
v_call: TRBV5-8
cdr3_aa: CASSLGTSGIKKETQYF
cdr3_nt: TGTGCCAGCAGCCTAGGGACTAGCGGAATCAAAAAAGAGACCCAGTACTTC

j_call: TRBJ2-7
d_call: -
clone_size: -
v_call: TRBV29-1
cdr3_aa: CSVATHSYEQYF
cdr3_nt: TGCAGCGTCGCGACTCATTCCTACGAGCAGTACTTC

j_call: TRBJ2-3
d_call: -
clone_size: -
v_call: TRBV19
cdr3_aa: CASSMPASPSRATDTQYF
cdr3_nt: TGTGCCAGTAGTATGCCCGCGTCTCCGTCTAGAGCCACAGATACGCAGTATTTT

j_call: TRBJ2-1
d_call: -
clone_size: -
v_call: TRBV4-2
cdr3_aa: CASSQGGPGRLSYNEQFF
cdr3_nt: TGTGCCAGCAGCCAAGGGGGCCCCGGGAGACTGTCCTACAATGAGCAGTTCTTC

j_call: TRBJ1-5
d_call: -
clone_size: -
v_call: TRBV11-2
cdr3_aa: CASSFQGSNQPQHF
cdr3_nt: TGTGCCAGCAGCTTTCAGGGGAGCAATCAGCCCCAGCATTTT

j_call: TRBJ1-2
d_call: TRBD1
clone_size: -
v_call: TRBV5-1
cdr3_aa: CASTRDSPNYGYTF
cdr3_nt: TGCGCCAGCACCCGGGACAGCCCTAACTATGGCTACACCTTC

j_call: TRBJ1-2
d_call: -
clone_size: -
v_call: TRBV2
cdr3_aa: CASSEQTNYGYTF
cdr3_nt: TGTGCCAGCAGTGAACAGACTAACTATGGCTACACCTTC

j_call: TRBJ1-6
d_call: -
clone_size: -
v_call: TRBV4-3
cdr3_aa: CASSQDGGGAGNSPLHF
cdr3_nt: TGCGCCAGCAGCCAAGATGGCGGGGGCGCGGGTAATTCACCCCTCCACTTT

j_call: TRBJ2-2
d_call: -
clone_size: -
v_call: TRBV4-2
cdr3_aa: CASSQGSAANTGELFF
cdr3_nt: TGTGCCAGCAGCCAAGGGTCGGCGGCGAACACCGGGGAGCTGTTTTTT

j_call: TRBJ2-3
d_call: -
clone_size: -
v_call: TRBV5-1
cdr3_aa: CASSFRDTDTQYF
cdr3_nt: TGCGCCAGCAGCTTCAGGGATACAGATACGCAGTATTTT

j_call: TRBJ2-5
d_call: -
clone_size: -
v_call: TRBV7-3
cdr3_aa: CASSKYDRGGETQYF
cdr3_nt: TGTGCCAGCAGCAAATACGACAGGGGAGGGGAGACCCAGTACTTC

j_call: TRBJ2-1
d_call: TRBD2
clone_size: -
v_call: TRBV5-4
cdr3_aa: CASSLEGLAGADEQFF
cdr3_nt: TGTGCCAGCAGCCTCGAAGGACTAGCGGGAGCAGATGAGCAGTTCTTC

j_call: TRBJ1-2
d_call: -
clone_size: -
v_call: TRBV7-9
cdr3_aa: CASSLQGKESYTF
cdr3_nt: TGTGCCAGCAGCTTACAGGGAAAGGAGAGCTACACCTTC

j_call: TRBJ1-1
d_call: -
clone_size: -
v_call: TRBV6-1
cdr3_aa: CASTRGGTEAFF
cdr3_nt: TGTGCCAGCACTCGGGGGGGGACTGAAGCTTTCTTT

j_call: TRBJ2-2
d_call: TRBD2
clone_size: -
v_call: TRBV7-9
cdr3_aa: CASSLRGLDGTGELFF
cdr3_nt: TGTGCCAGCAGCTTACGGGGACTAGATGGCACCGGGGAGCTGTTTTTT

j_call: TRBJ1-3
d_call: TRBD1
clone_size: -
v_call: TRBV5-6
cdr3_aa: CASSFYRGDMGNTIYF
cdr3_nt: TGTGCCAGCAGCTTCTACAGGGGTGATATGGGAAACACCATATATTTT

j_call: TRBJ1-2
d_call: TRBD1
clone_size: -
v_call: TRBV7-8
cdr3_aa: CASSPGTGASSYGYTF
cdr3_nt: TGTGCCAGCAGCCCCGGGACAGGGGCGAGTTCGTATGGCTACACCTTC

j_call: TRBJ2-7
d_call: -
clone_size: -
v_call: TRBV6-5
cdr3_aa: CATGVPGVKAYEQYF
cdr3_nt: TGTGCCACCGGGGTCCCAGGGGTTAAAGCCTACGAGCAGTACTTC

j_call: TRBJ2-1
d_call: TRBD2
clone_size: -
v_call: TRBV5-1
cdr3_aa: CASSPTAGGNEQFF
cdr3_nt: TGCGCCAGCAGCCCGACAGCGGGGGGGAATGAGCAGTTCTTC